This TCR beta chain originates from a study of blood T cell repertoires in COVID-19. Study-wide background: Samples of COVID-19 (acute and convalescent) were obtained from the United States, Italy and Spain. From T cells, B-cell-depleted T cells, or PBMCs came the material, which was cDNA or gDNA.

The V segment lost 1 base and the J segment 8 bases; nucleotides outside the gene matches: 17. There are 17 residues in the CDR3. The V gene's germline CDR1 is GTSNPN and CDR2 SVGIG (reference sequence). TCRdb keeps only in-frame clones here, not all; method: immunoSEQ multiplex PCR. The sample records about 58,000 clones, around 89% being singletons. This chain joins TRBV30 and TRBJ2-3, with 8 bases identical to TRBD1. The receptor was derived from a man in his 60s with acute or convalescent COVID-19. Sequencing was carried out using peripheral blood. As DNA, the CDR3 is TGTGCCTGGAGTGGGGGCACCCGGGACCCCGGACAGGGTACGCAGTATTTT. It encodes CAWSGGTRDPGQGTQYF.